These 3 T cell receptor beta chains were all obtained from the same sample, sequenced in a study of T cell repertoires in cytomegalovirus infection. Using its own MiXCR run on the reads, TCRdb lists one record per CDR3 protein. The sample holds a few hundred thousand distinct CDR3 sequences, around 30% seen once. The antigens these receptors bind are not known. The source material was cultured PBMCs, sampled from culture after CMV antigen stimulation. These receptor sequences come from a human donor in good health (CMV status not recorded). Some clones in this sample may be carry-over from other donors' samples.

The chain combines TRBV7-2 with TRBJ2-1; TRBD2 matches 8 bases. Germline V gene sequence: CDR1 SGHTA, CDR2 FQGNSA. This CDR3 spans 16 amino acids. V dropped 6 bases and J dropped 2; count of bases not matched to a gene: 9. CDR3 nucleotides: TGTGCCAGCAGAAGGGGTGGCGGGAGGACCTACAATGAGCAGTTCTTC. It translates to CASRRGGGRTYNEQFF.

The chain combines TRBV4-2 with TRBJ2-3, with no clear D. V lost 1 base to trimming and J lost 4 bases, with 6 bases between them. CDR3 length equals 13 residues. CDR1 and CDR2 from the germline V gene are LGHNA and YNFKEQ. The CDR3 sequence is CASSQGHPDTQYF. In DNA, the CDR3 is TGTGCCAGCAGCCAAGGTCACCCAGATACGCAGTATTTT.

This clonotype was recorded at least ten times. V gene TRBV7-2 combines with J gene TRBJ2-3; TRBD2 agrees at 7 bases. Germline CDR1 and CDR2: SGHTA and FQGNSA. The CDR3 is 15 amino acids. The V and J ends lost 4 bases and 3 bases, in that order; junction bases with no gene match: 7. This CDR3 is CASSSLAFSTDTQYF. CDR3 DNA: TGTGCCAGCAGCTCACTAGCGTTTAGTACAGATACGCAGTATTTT. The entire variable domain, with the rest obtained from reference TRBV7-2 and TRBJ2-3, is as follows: GAGVSQSPSNKVTEKGKDVELRCDPISGHTALYWYRQSLGQGLEFLIYFQGNSAPDKSGLPSDRFSAERTGGSVSTLTIQRTQQEDSAVYLCASSSLAFSTDTQYFGPGTRLTVL.